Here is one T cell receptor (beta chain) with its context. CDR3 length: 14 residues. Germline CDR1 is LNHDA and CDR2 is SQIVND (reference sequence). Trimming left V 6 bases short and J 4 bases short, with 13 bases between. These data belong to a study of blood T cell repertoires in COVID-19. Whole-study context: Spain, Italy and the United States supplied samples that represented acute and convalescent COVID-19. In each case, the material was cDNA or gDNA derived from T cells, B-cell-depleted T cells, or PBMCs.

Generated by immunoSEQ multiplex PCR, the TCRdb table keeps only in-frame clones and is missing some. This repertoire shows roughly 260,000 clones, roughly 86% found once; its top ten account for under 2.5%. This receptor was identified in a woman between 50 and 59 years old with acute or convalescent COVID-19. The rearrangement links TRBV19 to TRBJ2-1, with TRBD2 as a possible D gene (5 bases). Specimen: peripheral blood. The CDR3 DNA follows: TGTGCCAGTAGGCCAGCCGGAGGTTACAATGAGCAGTTCTTC. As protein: CASRPAGGYNEQFF.